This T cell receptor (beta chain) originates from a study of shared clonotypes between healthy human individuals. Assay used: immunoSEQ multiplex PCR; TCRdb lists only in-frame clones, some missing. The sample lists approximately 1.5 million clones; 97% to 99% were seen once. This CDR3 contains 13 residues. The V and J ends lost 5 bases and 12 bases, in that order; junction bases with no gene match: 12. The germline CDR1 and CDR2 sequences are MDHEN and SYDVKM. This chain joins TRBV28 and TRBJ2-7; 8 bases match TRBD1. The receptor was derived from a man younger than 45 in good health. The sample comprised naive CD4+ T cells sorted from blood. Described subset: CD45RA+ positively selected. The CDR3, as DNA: TGTGCCAGCAGTCGACTTTCAGGGGGCGCCGGGTACTTC. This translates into CASSRLSGGAGYF.